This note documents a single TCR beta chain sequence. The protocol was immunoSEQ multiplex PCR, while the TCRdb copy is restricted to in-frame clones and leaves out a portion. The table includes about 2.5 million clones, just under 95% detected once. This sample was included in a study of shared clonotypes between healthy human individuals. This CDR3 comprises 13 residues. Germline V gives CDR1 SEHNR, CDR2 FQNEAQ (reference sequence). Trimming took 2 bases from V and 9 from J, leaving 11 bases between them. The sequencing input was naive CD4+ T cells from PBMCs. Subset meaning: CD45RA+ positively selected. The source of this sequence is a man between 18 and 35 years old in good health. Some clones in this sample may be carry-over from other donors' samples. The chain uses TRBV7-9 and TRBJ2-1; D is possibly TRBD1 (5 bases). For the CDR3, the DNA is TGTGCCAGCAGCTTACTTTCCCAGGGTGAGCAGTTCTTC. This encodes CASSLLSQGEQFF.